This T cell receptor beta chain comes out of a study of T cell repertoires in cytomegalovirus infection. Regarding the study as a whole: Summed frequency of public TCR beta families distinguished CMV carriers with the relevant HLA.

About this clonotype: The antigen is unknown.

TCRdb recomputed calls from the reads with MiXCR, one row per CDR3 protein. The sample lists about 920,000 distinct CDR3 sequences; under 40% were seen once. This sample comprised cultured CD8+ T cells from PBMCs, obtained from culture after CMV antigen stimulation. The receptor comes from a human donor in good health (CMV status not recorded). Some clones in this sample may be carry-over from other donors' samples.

The CDR3 here is CASTPGPTYNEQFF. As DNA, the CDR3 is TGTGCCAGTACCCCGGGACCGACCTACAATGAGCAGTTCTTC. The rearrangement links TRBV19 to TRBJ2-1; either TRBD1 or TRBD2 may fit D (5 bases each). V lost 7 bases to trimming and J lost 2 bases, with 12 bases between them. CDR1 and CDR2 from the germline V gene are LNHDA and SQIVND (reference sequence). This CDR3 is 14 amino acids long.